The rows below give T cell receptor beta chains drawn from one sample of a study of shared clonotypes between healthy human individuals. Data came from immunoSEQ multiplex PCR; TCRdb stores just in-frame clones and leaves some out. The sample includes approximately 2.3 million clones, over 90% of them seen just once. The source material was naive CD4+ T cells from PBMCs. The source of these receptors is a man between 18 and 35 years old in good health. Some clones in this sample may be carry-over from other donors' samples. The CDR3 runs from the conserved cysteine through the conserved F or W. D genes are given only for firm matches. The listing skips clone size in some rows; elsewhere it reads once, few, many or a size class.

v_gene,len,abundance,j_gene,d_gene,CDR3aa,CDR3nt
TRBV6-1,15,NA,TRBJ2-7,TRBD2,CASSTGLAGRDEQYF,TGTGCCAGCAGTACGGGACTAGCGGGAAGGGACGAGCAGTACTTC
TRBV5-1,15,once,TRBJ2-3,NA,CASSLVPDLPDTQYF,TGCGCCAGCAGCTTGGTGCCGGACCTCCCAGATACGCAGTATTTT
TRBV28,14,NA,TRBJ1-1,NA,CASSLQVGAPEAFF,TGTGCCAGCAGTTTACAGGTTGGGGCGCCTGAAGCTTTCTTT
TRBV28,14,NA,TRBJ1-2,NA,CASSLFAGYYGYTF,TGTGCCAGCAGTTTATTTGCGGGGTACTATGGCTACACCTTC
TRBV2,16,once,TRBJ2-2,TRBD2,CASQAPGGRDTGELFF,TGTGCCAGCCAGGCACCCGGCGGGAGGGACACCGGGGAGCTGTTTTTT
TRBV28,14,NA,TRBJ2-3,NA,CASSWGRGVDTQYF,TGTGCCAGCAGTTGGGGCAGGGGGGTGGATACGCAGTATTTT
TRBV30,14,NA,TRBJ1-5,TRBD1,CACATGQGVQPQHF,TGTGCCTGTGCTACGGGACAGGGGGTTCAGCCCCAGCATTTT
TRBV10-3,14,NA,TRBJ2-5,NA,CAIRGTVDQETQYF,TGTGCCATCAGGGGGACTGTAGACCAAGAGACCCAGTACTTC
TRBV18,15,NA,TRBJ2-1,TRBD2,CASSDSGGSYNEQFF,TGTGCCAGCTCGGATAGCGGGGGGTCCTACAATGAGCAGTTCTTC
TRBV4-1,16,NA,TRBJ1-3,NA,CASSQGRASSGNTIYF,TGCGCCAGCAGCCAAGGCAGGGCGAGCTCTGGAAACACCATATATTTT
TRBV30,16,NA,TRBJ1-4,NA,CAWSGRMTAANEKLFF,TGTGCCTGGAGTGGCAGGATGACAGCAGCTAATGAAAAACTGTTTTTT
TRBV6-5,13,NA,TRBJ1-1,TRBD1,CASKDRGNTEAFF,TGTGCCAGCAAGGACAGGGGAAACACTGAAGCTTTCTTT
TRBV29-1,14,once,TRBJ1-1,TRBD1,CSVRGRLWDTEAFF,TGCAGCGTTAGGGGGCGCCTTTGGGACACTGAAGCTTTCTTT
TRBV28,13,NA,TRBJ2-4,NA,CASSWRDMGIQYF,TGTGCCAGCAGTTGGAGGGACATGGGCATTCAGTACTTC
TRBV5-1,15,NA,TRBJ2-1,TRBD2,CASSSGLAGVEEQFF,TGCGCCAGCAGCTCAGGACTAGCGGGAGTTGAGGAGCAGTTCTTC
TRBV18,15,NA,TRBJ2-7,TRBD1,CASSPGTGDGREQYF,TGTGCCAGCTCACCCGGGACAGGGGACGGGAGGGAGCAGTACTTC
TRBV29-1,13,NA,TRBJ2-3,TRBD2,CSVRTSGRDTQYF,TGCAGCGTTAGGACTAGCGGGAGAGATACGCAGTATTTT
TRBV18,17,NA,TRBJ2-7,NA,CASSPRQRGSSSYEQYF,TGTGCCAGCTCACCAAGGCAGAGGGGGAGTAGCTCCTACGAGCAGTACTTC
TRBV5-1,16,NA,TRBJ2-3,TRBD1,CASSPWTGGSTDTQYF,TGCGCCAGCAGCCCCTGGACAGGTGGAAGCACAGATACGCAGTATTTT
TRBV5-1,15,NA,TRBJ2-2,NA,CASSLKARDTGELFF,TGCGCCAGCAGCTTGAAGGCGCGGGATACCGGGGAGCTGTTTTTT
TRBV7-2,14,once,TRBJ1-5,NA,CASSLRQGNQPQHF,TGTGCCAGCAGCTTAAGACAGGGCAATCAGCCCCAGCATTTT
TRBV27,13,NA,TRBJ1-1,NA,CASSTGFRTEAFF,TGTGCCAGCAGTACAGGGTTTCGGACTGAAGCTTTCTTT
TRBV7-2,14,NA,TRBJ2-1,TRBD2,CASSLGALAKEQFF,TGTGCCAGCAGCTTAGGGGCACTAGCGAAGGAGCAGTTCTTC
TRBV28,17,NA,TRBJ1-2,NA,CASSLLSLVASKGGYTF,TGTGCCAGCAGTTTATTAAGCTTAGTCGCATCTAAGGGGGGCTACACCTTC
TRBV2,13,NA,TRBJ2-7,TRBD1,CASREGTGGEQYF,TGTGCCAGCAGGGAAGGGACAGGGGGCGAGCAGTACTTC
TRBV28,14,NA,TRBJ2-1,NA,CASGRSGSYNEQFF,TGTGCCAGCGGCAGGTCGGGGTCCTACAATGAGCAGTTCTTC
TRBV5-1,15,NA,TRBJ1-2,TRBD1,CASSPGTGSNYGYTF,TGCGCCAGCAGCCCGGGGACAGGTTCTAACTATGGCTACACCTTC
TRBV18,14,NA,TRBJ2-5,NA,CASSPRAREETQYF,TGTGCCAGCTCACCACGTGCGCGGGAAGAGACCCAGTACTTC
TRBV7-6,15,NA,TRBJ2-2,NA,CASSHSAAFTGELFF,TGTGCCAGCAGCCATTCAGCGGCATTCACCGGGGAGCTGTTTTTT
TRBV2,16,NA,TRBJ2-7,TRBD2,CASTRGGLAISYEQYF,TGTGCCAGCACTAGAGGGGGACTAGCGATAAGCTACGAGCAGTACTTC
TRBV4-1,12,NA,TRBJ2-7,NA,CASSQSGGEQYF,TGCGCCAGCAGCCAGTCCGGCGGCGAGCAGTACTTC
TRBV9,18,NA,TRBJ2-2,TRBD2,CASSVAGTSGLGTGELFF,TGTGCCAGCAGCGTAGCGGGGACTAGCGGGCTGGGGACCGGGGAGCTGTTTTTT
TRBV11-1,15,NA,TRBJ2-7,TRBD2,CASRPLSGNPYEQYF,TGTGCCAGCAGACCCCTTAGCGGGAACCCCTACGAGCAGTACTTC
TRBV27,15,NA,TRBJ1-1,NA,CASSFGRLMNTEAFF,TGTGCCAGCAGTTTTGGCCGCCTCATGAACACTGAAGCTTTCTTT
TRBV9,12,NA,TRBJ1-1,NA,CASSGGNTEAFF,TGTGCCAGCAGCGGGGGAAACACTGAAGCTTTCTTT
TRBV7-2,16,NA,TRBJ2-4,NA,CASSSAGTLAKNIQYF,TGTGCCAGCAGCTCAGCAGGGACCCTAGCCAAAAACATTCAGTACTTC
TRBV5-4,11,NA,TRBJ1-1,TRBD1,CASSIPGQTFF,TGTGCCAGCAGCATTCCGGGACAGACCTTTTTT
TRBV7-6,13,NA,TRBJ2-7,NA,CASSLAMPDEQYF,TGTGCCAGCAGCTTAGCCATGCCCGACGAGCAGTACTTC
TRBV5-6,15,NA,TRBJ1-1,TRBD1,CASSSMTGVNTEAFF,TGTGCCAGCAGCTCCATGACAGGGGTTAACACTGAAGCTTTCTTT
TRBV10-2,12,NA,TRBJ1-5,NA,CATRQSDQPQHF,TGCGCTACCAGACAGTCTGATCAGCCCCAGCATTTT
TRBV9,13,NA,TRBJ1-1,NA,CASSEMGLGEAFF,TGTGCCAGCAGCGAGATGGGGTTGGGGGAAGCTTTCTTT
TRBV28,13,NA,TRBJ1-2,TRBD1,CASSFYRGYGYTF,TGTGCCAGCAGTTTTTACAGGGGCTATGGCTACACCTTC
TRBV7-2,14,NA,TRBJ2-5,TRBD2,CASSFAGAGETQYF,TGTGCCAGCAGCTTTGCGGGAGCGGGAGAGACCCAGTACTTC
TRBV6-1,15,NA,TRBJ1-6,TRBD1,CASNRDRDHNSPLHF,TGTGCCAGCAACCGGGACAGGGACCATAATTCACCCCTCCACTTT
TRBV4-2,14,NA,TRBJ1-2,NA,CASSLAGSGYGYTF,TGTGCCAGCAGCTTGGCCGGGTCAGGCTATGGCTACACCTTC
TRBV5-1,14,NA,TRBJ2-5,NA,CASSLGGPQETQYF,TGCGCCAGCAGCTTAGGCGGACCTCAAGAGACCCAGTACTTC
TRBV7-4,15,NA,TRBJ2-5,TRBD1,CASSLVSRGPETQYF,TGTGCCAGCAGCTTAGTGTCGAGGGGGCCGGAGACCCAGTACTTC